This T cell receptor (beta chain) originates from a study of T cells in Graves' hyperthyroidism and ophthalmopathy. Study observations and caveats: From stable hyperthyroidism, ophthalmopathy was set apart by a 13 V-J model.

It was RNA transcripts that yielded the amplified TCR beta CDR3 regions. A set of HTBI primers served as the primers for a first-round RT-PCR of the TCR CDR3. TCRdb passed the multiplex PCR reads through MiXCR, listing each CDR3 protein once. The repertoire holds 600,000 to 900,000 distinct CDR3 sequences, with less than 20% as singletons. About 9.4 ml fresh peripheral blood yielded the PBMCs. This clonotype was detected many times. The antigen remains undetermined. The CDR3 has 14 amino acids. Germline CDR1 SEHNR, CDR2 FQNEAQ (reference sequence). V lost 1 base to trimming and J lost 4 bases, with 8 bases between them.

The material sequenced was blood. The source is a man between 18 and 29 years old with Graves' hyperthyroidism. The chain couples TRBV7-9 to TRBJ1-5, with D unclear. CDR3 sequence (DNA): TGTGCCAGCAGCTTAGGAACAGCTAATCAGCCCCAGCATTTT. This encodes CASSLGTANQPQHF.